This T cell receptor (beta chain) was recovered during a study of metastatic and nonmetastatic thyroid tumors. Study details: Thyroid patients, malignant and benign, had repertoires compared across blood and tumor or nodule tissue.

In its sample, this clone was seen many times. Its antigen is as yet unknown. TCRdb reassembled clones from the PCR reads with MiXCR. The sample lists roughly 63,000 clones, 16% occurring once. Thyroid surgery took place with no prior treatment in any patient. Trimming removed 3 bases from V and 4 bases from J; junction bases left unmatched: 5. Germline-derived CDR1 and CDR2 are MDHEN and SYDVKM. The CDR3 contains 17 residues. Study findings and constraints: Patients with malignant thyroid tumors reportedly had significantly higher TCR beta diversity than those with benign nodules, in blood and tumor.

The source of this sequence is a male donor with papillary thyroid cancer or a benign thyroid nodule (not recorded which). Some clones in this sample may be carry-over from other donors' samples. Input material: blood. The chain has TRBV28 and TRBJ2-1; TRBD2 matches at 14 bases. The CDR3 nucleotides read TGTGCCAGCAGTTTTCTGACTAGCGGGAGGGGGTACAATGAGCAGTTCTTC. This encodes CASSFLTSGRGYNEQFF.